These 27 T cell receptor beta chains were all obtained from the same sample, sequenced in a study of blood T cells in healthy people across ages. Alongside a J-beta primer mix, a sample-barcoded 5' primer served in a second PCR lasting about 6 to 12 cycles. TCRdb reanalysed the 5' RACE reads using MiXCR and keeps one entry per CDR3 protein. The sample holds some 780,000 distinct CDR3 sequences, more than 50% seen once. Sequencing used blood. Receptors were obtained from a man aged 35 to 55 in good health.

This clonotype has a handful of counts. V usage is TRBV2 and J usage is TRBJ2-7; 9 positions agree with TRBD2. CDR3 length: 14 residues. V lost 4 bases, J lost 3 bases, and 4 bases stayed unmatched. Germline V gene data show CDR1 as SNHLY and CDR2 as FYNNEI. CDR3 coding DNA: TGTGCCAGCAGTGTAACTAGCGGGTACTACGAGCAGTACTTC. Translated, it gives CASSVTSGYYEQYF.

V usage is TRBV5-1 and J usage is TRBJ1-4; no clear D gene. Germline loops: CDR1 SGHRS, CDR2 YFSETQ. The V end was cut by 4 bases, the J end by 8 bases, with 21 bases between. This CDR3 has 16 amino acids. Written as DNA, the CDR3 is TGCGCCAGCAGCCCCTCCTTGACTAGGGAATGGGAAAAACTGTTTTTT. This translates into CASSPSLTREWEKLFF.

The chain carries TRBV21-1 and TRBJ2-5. TRBV21-1 counts as a pseudogene. The CDR3 is 13 amino acids. The DNA for the CDR3 is TGTGCCAGCAGCGCTCCGACCTACAATGAGCAGTACTTC. Translated: CASSAPTYNEQYF.

CDR3 loop: CASSYGRLSYEQYF. The CDR3 region has the DNA TGTGCCAGCAGTTACGGGAGGTTGAGCTACGAGCAGTACTTC. The V call is TRBV6-2 or TRBV6-3, the J call TRBJ2-4, with a weak D call TRBD2 (6 bases). The J call may be faulty, since TRBJ2-7 better matches the DNA end. The CDR3 spans 14 residues. Germline CDR1 reads MNHEY; CDR2 reads SVGEGT.

In DNA, the CDR3 is TGTGCCAGCATTTCCCTGCCGGCCGGGGAGCTGTTTTTT. Translation: CASISLPAGELFF. This chain uses TRBV6-6 with TRBJ2-2; D not certain. This CDR3 region has 13 residues. Germline CDR1 is MNHNY and CDR2 is SVGAGI (reference sequence). V lost 7 bases to trimming and J lost 6 bases, with 12 bases between them.

This clonotype was seen a single time. The V call is TRBV12-3 or TRBV12-4, the J call TRBJ2-7, with D tentatively TRBD1 (6 bases). The CDR3 extends over 15 amino acids. Trimming removed 4 bases from V and 7 bases from J, with 20 bases in between. The CDR3: CASSSTGHRGNEQYF. The CDR3 region has the DNA TGTGCCAGCAGTTCTACGGGACATCGAGGTAATGAGCAGTACTTC.

This sequence joins TRBV12-3 or TRBV12-4 and TRBJ1-1; maybe TRBD1 (5 bases). The CDR3 is made up of 14 amino acids. Trimming removed 5 bases from V and 5 bases from J, with 15 bases in between. The CDR3 DNA sequence: TGTGCCAGCAGTCACGAACGGGGGGAAACTGAAGCTTTCTTT. This translates into CASSHERGETEAFF.

The V and J genes are TRBV3-1 and TRBJ1-5; D unresolved. This CDR3 has 15 amino acids. Deletions cut 0 bases from V and 3 bases from J, with 9 bases between. Germline V gives CDR1 LGHDT, CDR2 YNNKEL (reference sequence). The CDR3, as DNA: TGTGCCAGCAGCCAAGATCCTTTCCCCAATCAGCCCCAGCATTTT. This translates into CASSQDPFPNQPQHF.

The chain recombines TRBV20-1 with TRBJ2-3, with unresolved D. The germline V and J ends were trimmed by 0 bases and 2 bases, with 12 bases remaining between them. Looked up from germline, CDR1 is DFQATT and CDR2 is SNEGSKA (reference sequence). This CDR3 has 15 amino acids. The CDR3 reads CSARDRATATDTQYF. Here the CDR3 DNA reads TGCAGTGCTAGAGATAGGGCTACCGCCACAGATACGCAGTATTTT.

This clonotype was seen repeatedly, ten times or more. V usage is TRBV3-1 and J usage is TRBJ2-5; the D is unclear. Trimming took off 0 bases at V and 4 bases at J, with 6 bases between the two ends. Germline assignment: CDR1 LGHDT and CDR2 YNNKEL (reference sequence). CDR3 length: 13 amino acids. CDR3 coding DNA: TGTGCCAGCAGCCAAGAAGACCTAGAGACCCAGTACTTC. Protein: CASSQEDLETQYF.

The chain carries TRBV6-1 and TRBJ2-7; possible D gene TRBD2, 6 bases. Germline CDR1 reads MNHNS; CDR2 reads SASEGT. The CDR3 covers 13 residues. The V gene lost 6 bases and the J gene lost 4 bases, with 13 bases spanning the gap. CDR3 DNA: TGTGCCAGCAGGGGAGGTAGCTTGTACGAGCAGTACTTC. This gives the protein CASRGGSLYEQYF.

The sample holds one count of this clonotype. The genes are TRBV6-2 or TRBV6-3 and TRBJ2-1, with D unclear. CDR1 and CDR2 from the germline V gene are MNHEY and SVGEGT. The CDR3 runs 13 residues. V dropped 2 bases and J dropped 7 bases, with 9 bases sitting between them. The CDR3 region is CASSYLSWNEQFF. CDR3 DNA: TGTGCCAGCAGTTACCTTAGCTGGAATGAGCAGTTCTTC.

V is TRBV29-1 and J is TRBJ2-7; D unclear. The CDR3 totals 13 residues. Germline V lookup: CDR1 SQVTM, CDR2 ANQGSEA. Trimming took off 5 bases at V and 5 bases at J, with 16 bases between the two ends. CDR3 region: CSVSARSLNEQYF. The CDR3 nucleotides read TGCAGCGTTTCTGCCAGAAGTTTAAACGAGCAGTACTTC.

The rearrangement uses TRBV2 and TRBJ2-7; no firm D call. The V end was cut by 7 bases, the J end by 3 bases, with 1 base between. Germline V gene lookup returns CDR1 SNHLY and CDR2 FYNNEI. This CDR3 has 9 amino acids. Here the CDR3 DNA reads TGTGCCAGCAACTACGAGCAGTACTTC. It is translated as CASNYEQYF.

This clonotype was seen more than once but under ten times. The V and J genes are TRBV10-3 and TRBJ2-7; 10 bases line up with TRBD1. V was pared by 5 bases and J by 4 bases, with 2 bases of the junction left unmatched. This CDR3 has 13 residues. Germline V CDR1 and CDR2: ENHRY, SYGVKD. The CDR3 loop is CAISPGQGYEQYF. The CDR3 DNA follows: TGTGCCATCAGTCCGGGACAGGGGTACGAGCAGTACTTC.

This clonotype was seen a handful of times. This chain uses TRBV4-1 with TRBJ1-2; D remains ambiguous. Germline V CDR1 and CDR2: MGHRA, YSYEKL. V lost 4 bases to trimming and J lost 4 bases, with 19 bases between them. The CDR3 runs 16 residues. This CDR3 is CASSPPRGRVVYGYTF. DNA of the CDR3: TGCGCCAGCAGCCCCCCCCGAGGGCGCGTAGTCTATGGCTACACCTTC.

The V call is TRBV5-6, the J call TRBJ2-1, with a tentative D call TRBD2 (6 bases). The V gene lost 1 base and the J gene lost 4 bases, with 18 bases spanning the gap. This CDR3 has 17 residues. The V gene's germline CDR1 is SGHDT and CDR2 YYEEEE. The CDR3 sequence: CASSLFQRTSGYNEQFF. DNA of the CDR3: TGTGCCAGCAGCTTGTTTCAGAGGACAAGCGGGTACAATGAGCAGTTCTTC.

The gene calls are TRBV20-1 and TRBJ2-3; 7 bases are a match to TRBD2. Germline-derived CDR1 and CDR2 are DFQATT and SNEGSKA (reference sequence). The CDR3 runs 18 residues. Germline trimming cut 0 bases from V and 3 bases from J; bases unmatched to any gene: 15. CDR3 nucleotide sequence: TGCAGTGCTAGAGATGGCCGAGTGGCGGGAGAAGAAACAGATACGCAGTATTTT. Translating it yields CSARDGRVAGEETDTQYF.

The gene calls are TRBV20-1 and TRBJ2-2; TRBD2 matches 7 bases. Germline lookup yields CDR1 DFQATT and CDR2 SNEGSKA (reference sequence). The CDR3 spans 14 residues. V shed 6 bases, J shed 3 bases, and the junction held 7 bases outside the gene matches. CDR3: CSAMGTIDTGELFF. The CDR3 DNA reads as TGCAGTGCAATGGGGACTATCGACACCGGGGAGCTGTTTTTT.

Concerning this clonotype: Mismatch with germline at one junction end may stem from a read error. CDR3 coding DNA: TGTGCCAGCAGCACCTGGACTAGCACCTATGAGCAGTACTTC. Amino acids: CASSTWTSTYEQYF. This rearrangement joins TRBV28 to TRBJ2-7, with 8 bases matching TRBD2. Germline CDR1 and CDR2: MDHEN and SYDVKM. This CDR3 comprises 14 residues.

The chain recombines TRBV9 with TRBJ2-5; the D gene could be TRBD1 or TRBD2 (6 bases each). This CDR3 contains 15 residues. The germline V and J ends were trimmed by 3 bases and 2 bases, with 14 bases remaining between them. Germline CDR1 reads SGDLS; CDR2 reads YYNGEE. The CDR3 DNA reads TGTGCCAGCAGCGAAGGACAGCGGGCGCAAGAGACCCAGTACTTC. It is translated as CASSEGQRAQETQYF.

The CDR3 spells CASSLAAMYNEQFF. Written as DNA, the CDR3 is TGTGCCAGCAGCCTAGCGGCGATGTACAATGAGCAGTTCTTC. This rearrangement joins TRBV6-6 to TRBJ2-1, with 7 bases matching TRBD2. From germline, CDR1 is MNHNY and CDR2 SVGAGI (reference sequence). The CDR3 has 14 residues. The trim removed 6 bases at V and 4 bases at J, leaving 6 bases unmatched.

V and J are TRBV29-1 and TRBJ2-7; D tentatively fits TRBD1 or TRBD2 (6 bases each). CDR3 length: 15 amino acids. Germline assignment: CDR1 SQVTM and CDR2 ANQGSEA. The V gene lost 7 bases and the J gene lost 7 bases, with 26 bases spanning the gap. The CDR3 region is CSAHEKGGPHNEQYF. CDR3 DNA sequence: TGCAGCGCCCACGAGAAGGGGGGACCGCACAATGAGCAGTACTTC.

The J gene is TRBJ1-2, the V gene TRBV10-3; the D gene is possibly TRBD1 (6 bases). The V and J ends lost 3 bases and 3 bases respectively, with 11 bases between them. The length of the CDR3 is 14 residues. Germline CDR1 and CDR2: ENHRY and SYGVKD. The CDR3 sequence is CAISDQGMDYGYTF. CDR3 coding DNA: TGTGCCATCAGTGATCAGGGGATGGACTATGGCTACACCTTC.

V gene TRBV6-2 or TRBV6-3 combines with J gene TRBJ2-3; 8 bases align to TRBD2. In germline, CDR1 is MNHEY, CDR2 SVGEGT. The CDR3 length is 16 residues. The V gene end was trimmed by 7 bases and the J gene end by 4 bases; junction bases not matched to a gene: 13. For the CDR3, the DNA is TGTGCCAGCACGTCGGTAGAGCGGGAGTGGGCAGATACGCAGTATTTT. Translating gives CASTSVEREWADTQYF.

The chain joins TRBV6-1 to TRBJ2-5; tentative D call: TRBD2 (6 bases). V lost 5 bases, J lost 2 bases, and 18 bases lay in between. This CDR3 has 16 amino acids. From germline, CDR1 is MNHNS and CDR2 SASEGT. The CDR3 here is CASSPSTGLLQETQYF. The CDR3 region has the DNA TGTGCCAGCAGTCCTTCGACGGGACTCCTACAAGAGACCCAGTACTTC.

As to this clonotype: A much more abundant neighbour one base away suggests this may be a read error. The rearrangement joins TRBV18 to TRBJ2-7, with 12 nucleotides matching TRBD2. CDR3 length: 18 residues. From germline, CDR1 is KGHSH and CDR2 LQKENI. J lost 0 bases, V lost 4 bases, and 10 bases had no gene match. CDR3 bases: TGTGCCAGCTCACTCCCCCGACTAGCGGGAGTGGTCTCCTACGAGCAGTACTTC. Translating gives CASSLPRLAGVVSYEQYF.